These 27 T cell receptor beta chains came from one sample sequenced in a study of blood T cell repertoires in COVID-19. Sequencing was performed with immunoSEQ multiplex PCR; in TCRdb, only in-frame clones are kept and a portion is missing. This sample yields about 150,000 clones, of which 80% are seen a single time; under 0.75% belongs to the top ten. Material for sequencing was peripheral blood. The receptors were sampled from a man aged 60 to 69 with acute or convalescent COVID-19.

The rearrangement joins TRBV4-1 to TRBJ2-5, with D unclear. CDR3 size: 13 residues. The germline V and J ends were trimmed by 1 base and 5 bases, with 8 bases remaining between them. The germline gives CDR1 MGHRA, CDR2 YSYEKL. CDR3 DNA: TGCGCCAGCAGCCAAGGAACTACGGAGACCCAGTACTTC. This gives the protein CASSQGTTETQYF.

The chain carries TRBV19 and TRBJ2-3, with D possibly being TRBD1 (6 bases). This CDR3 is 14 amino acids long. The V gene's germline CDR1 is LNHDA and CDR2 SQIVND (reference sequence). Trimming removed 1 base at V and 1 base at J, with 6 bases between. The CDR3 region is CASSIAGGTDTQYF. Here the CDR3 DNA reads TGTGCCAGTAGTATAGCAGGGGGCACAGATACGCAGTATTTT.

This chain joins TRBV5-4 and TRBJ2-1; 11 bases map to TRBD2. Germline assignment: CDR1 SGHNT and CDR2 YYREEE (reference sequence). This CDR3 contains 16 residues. The V segment lost 4 bases and the J segment 4 bases; nucleotides outside the gene matches: 7. CDR3 sequence: CASSISGGAWYNEQFF. For the CDR3, the DNA is TGTGCCAGCAGCATTAGCGGGGGGGCCTGGTACAATGAGCAGTTCTTC.

The J gene is TRBJ2-1, the V gene TRBV7-9, with D tentatively TRBD2 (6 bases). CDR1 and CDR2 (germline): SEHNR, FQNEAQ (reference sequence). This CDR3 region has 14 residues. V shed 3 bases and J shed 6 bases, with 12 bases lying between them. The chain's CDR3 is CASSLSGSANEQFF. The CDR3 region has the DNA TGTGCCAGCAGCTTGAGCGGGTCGGCCAATGAGCAGTTCTTC.

The CDR3 spells CASSQDRVFF. CDR3 sequence (DNA): TGTGCCAGCAGTCAGGACAGGGTGTTCTTC. This chain uses TRBV2 with TRBJ2-1; 8 bases agree with TRBD1. The CDR3 length is 10 residues. The germline V gene has CDR1 SNHLY and CDR2 FYNNEI. After removal of 5 bases from V and 15 bases from J, the junction contained 3 bases not matched to a gene. The complete variable domain, with remaining parts taken from reference TRBV2 and TRBJ2-1, reads EPEVTQTPSHQVTQMGQEVILRCVPISNHLYFYWYRQILGQKVEFLVSFYNNEISEKSEIFDDQFSVERPDGSNFTLKIRSTKLEDSAMYFCASSQDRVFFGPGTRLTVL.

This clone has just a few counts. V usage is TRBV7-9 and J usage is TRBJ1-2; tentative D call: TRBD1 (6 bases). V lost 5 bases and J lost 6, with 10 bases in between. The CDR3 contains 12 residues. Per germline, CDR1 SEHNR and CDR2 FQNEAQ (reference sequence). Here the CDR3 DNA reads TGTGCCAGCAGCCCCTCAGGGGATGGCTACACCTTC. Its translation: CASSPSGDGYTF.

This chain joins TRBV5-1 and TRBJ2-1, with 8 bases matching TRBD2. Germline V CDR1 and CDR2: SGHRS, YFSETQ. The CDR3 length is 16 residues. With 4 bases clipped from V and 2 bases from J, the junction kept 8 bases outside the gene matches. CDR3 sequence (DNA): TGCGCCAGCAGCGGAGGAGCGGGAGAGGCCTACAATGAGCAGTTCTTC. Protein: CASSGGAGEAYNEQFF.

This clone was detected a few times. The V and J genes are TRBV5-1 and TRBJ1-3; no reliable D call. The CDR3 is 14 residues long. Trimming left V 0 bases short and J 2 bases short, with 6 bases between. Per the germline V gene, CDR1 is SGHRS and CDR2 is YFSETQ. The CDR3 bases are TGCGCCAGCAGCTTGGTACCTACTGGAAACACCATATATTTT. Its translation is CASSLVPTGNTIYF. Full variable domain (missing parts from reference TRBV5-1 and TRBJ1-3): KAGVTQTPRYLIKTRGQQVTLSCSPISGHRSVSWYQQTPGQGLQFLFEYFSETQRNKGNFPGRFSGRQFSNSRSEMNVSTLELGDSALYLCASSLVPTGNTIYFGEGSWLTVV.

The V call is TRBV3-1 (or the pseudogene TRBV3-2), the J call TRBJ2-2, with 8 bases identical to TRBD2. CDR3 size: 16 residues. The V and J ends lost 1 base and 6 bases, in that order; junction bases with no gene match: 7. CDR1 is LGHDT, CDR2 YNNKEL, per germline (reference sequence). The CDR3 DNA is TGTGCCAGCAGCCAAGGAAGGAACGGGGGGGCCGGGGAGCTGTTTTTT. As protein: CASSQGRNGGAGELFF.

The V gene is TRBV2, the J gene TRBJ2-5; 11 positions match TRBD1. V shed 0 bases and J 6 bases; nucleotides not matched to a gene: 6. CDR3 length: 16 amino acids. Germline V lookup: CDR1 SNHLY, CDR2 FYNNEI. CDR3: CASSEARTGGAKTQYF. For the CDR3, the DNA is TGTGCCAGCAGTGAAGCCCGGACAGGGGGCGCGAAGACCCAGTACTTC.

J is TRBJ2-4 and V is TRBV7-9; 7 nucleotides line up with TRBD1. Per the germline V gene, CDR1 is SEHNR and CDR2 is FQNEAQ (reference sequence). The junction had 11 bases not matched to a gene; V was cut back by 5 bases and J by 7 bases. CDR3 length: 15 amino acids. The CDR3 nucleotides read TGTGCCAGCAGCACGGGACAGTCCCTTCGGAACATTCAGTACTTC. Its protein is CASSTGQSLRNIQYF.

The chain joins TRBV6-6 to TRBJ2-5; D not resolved. This CDR3 has 13 residues. The germline V gene has CDR1 MNHNY and CDR2 SVGAGI (reference sequence). The V end was cut by 0 bases, the J end by 3 bases, with 5 bases between. CDR3 sequence (DNA): TGTGCCAGCAGTTACTCGCCGGAAGAGACCCAGTACTTC. Its translation: CASSYSPEETQYF.

The rearrangement links TRBV14 to TRBJ1-1; D perhaps matches TRBD1 (6 bases). The length of the CDR3 is 13 residues. Germline assignment: CDR1 SGHDN and CDR2 FVKESK. Trimming took off 5 bases at V and 4 bases at J, with 11 bases between the two ends. The CDR3 here is CASSIRGGTEAFF. CDR3 DNA sequence: TGTGCCAGCAGCATAAGGGGGGGCACTGAAGCTTTCTTT.

The chain recombines TRBV27 with TRBJ2-4; maybe TRBD2 (6 bases). Germline V lookup: CDR1 MNHEY, CDR2 SMNVEV (reference sequence). The CDR3 loop spans 13 amino acids. Deletions cut 6 bases from V and 3 bases from J, with 9 bases between. CDR3 nucleotides: TGTGCCAGCAGGGAGGGAGGCAAAAACATTCAGTACTTC. Its protein product is CASREGGKNIQYF.

This rearrangement joins TRBV19 to TRBJ2-1; TRBD2 matches 9 bases. CDR1 LNHDA and CDR2 SQIVND come from the germline V gene (reference sequence). CDR3 length: 16 amino acids. V shed 1 base, J shed 4 bases, and the junction held 5 bases outside the gene matches. Here the CDR3 reads CASSIVAGGAYNEQFF. Here the CDR3 DNA reads TGTGCCAGTAGTATAGTCGCGGGAGGGGCATACAATGAGCAGTTCTTC.

This clone was seen once. The genes are TRBV5-4 and TRBJ1-1; D perhaps matches TRBD1 (6 bases). The V and J ends lost 6 bases and 5 bases respectively, with 17 bases between them. Germline assignment: CDR1 SGHNT and CDR2 YYREEE (reference sequence). CDR3 size: 14 residues. DNA for the CDR3: TGTGCCAGCATCAAACAGGGAGTAAGGACTGAAGCTTTCTTT. Encoded protein: CASIKQGVRTEAFF.

The rearrangement links TRBV19 to TRBJ1-6, with TRBD1 matching over 10 bases. CDR1 and CDR2 (germline): LNHDA, SQIVND (reference sequence). After removal of 3 bases from V and 9 bases from J, the junction contained 8 bases not matched to a gene. The CDR3 consists of 16 residues. The CDR3 spells CASSILPGQGISPLHF. The CDR3 region has the DNA TGTGCCAGTAGTATCCTTCCGGGACAGGGGATTTCACCCCTCCACTTT.

This chain uses TRBV21-1 with TRBJ1-2; TRBD1 was called by the table and not checked on the DNA. TRBV21-1 is labeled a pseudogene. The CDR3 spans 15 residues. The CDR3 nucleotides read TGTGCCACCGACGGCTCCTCCAGGCACAACTATGGCTACACCTTC. Its translation: CATDGSSRHNYGYTF.

The chain carries TRBV28 and TRBJ1-5; TRBD1 is a possible D gene (5 bases). Between the trimmed V and J ends, which lost 5 bases and 0 bases, there was a span of 20 bases. The CDR3 totals 18 residues. Germline V CDR1 and CDR2: MDHEN, SYDVKM. The CDR3 bases are TGTGCCAGCAGTCCAATTGGACACCGCTTTCCTAGCAATCAGCCCCAGCATTTT. Protein: CASSPIGHRFPSNQPQHF.

Only a few counts were recorded for this clone. This sequence joins TRBV9 and TRBJ1-4; possible D gene TRBD1, 6 bases. Trimming shortened V by 4 bases and J by 8 bases, and 18 bases separated the two germline ends. The CDR3 has 15 residues. Germline lookup yields CDR1 SGDLS and CDR2 YYNGEE. The DNA for the CDR3 is TGTGCCAGCAGCACCGTGGGGGGGGCAAGGGAAAAACTGTTTTTT. Its protein product is CASSTVGGAREKLFF.

The chain combines TRBV28 with TRBJ1-3; the D is unclear. V gave up 5 bases and J gave up 1 base, with 9 bases separating them. Per the germline V gene, CDR1 is MDHEN and CDR2 is SYDVKM. The length of the CDR3 is 14 residues. The CDR3 loop reads CASSPTASGNTIYF. CDR3 DNA sequence: TGTGCCAGCAGTCCGACTGCATCTGGAAACACCATATATTTT.

The rearrangement joins TRBV18 to TRBJ1-2; 7 bases match TRBD1. V was pared by 5 bases and J by 1 base, with 7 bases of the junction left unmatched. This CDR3 is built from 15 residues. Germline assignment: CDR1 KGHSH and CDR2 LQKENI. This CDR3 reads CASSTGTAYNYGYTF. In DNA form, the CDR3 reads TGTGCCAGCTCAACCGGGACAGCTTATAACTATGGCTACACCTTC.

This clone was detected a few times. The chain is built from TRBV9 and TRBJ1-2, with 12 nucleotides matching TRBD1. The V gene's germline CDR1 is SGDLS and CDR2 YYNGEE. Trimming cost V 4 bases and J 8 bases; bases outside gene matches: 9. The CDR3 is 15 amino acids. CDR3 loop: CASSLGGTGGRGYTF. The CDR3 DNA sequence: TGTGCCAGCAGCTTAGGCGGGACAGGGGGCCGAGGCTACACCTTC.

The chain couples TRBV5-8 to TRBJ1-2; D remains ambiguous. Looked up from germline, CDR1 is SGHTS and CDR2 is YDEGEE. This CDR3 spans 16 amino acids. V was pared by 0 bases and J by 6 bases, with 18 bases between. CDR3 sequence: CASSLDVIGPSNGYTF. The DNA for the CDR3 is TGTGCCAGCAGCTTGGACGTGATTGGGCCTTCGAATGGCTACACCTTC.

This chain connects TRBV11-3 to TRBJ2-7; 7 nucleotides agree with TRBD2. V trimming: 5 bases; J trimming: 3 bases; junction bases outside the gene matches: 7. Germline V gene data show CDR1 as SGHNT and CDR2 as YENEEA. The CDR3 contains 14 residues. The chain's CDR3 is CASSPGGRFYEQYF. Written as DNA, the CDR3 is TGTGCCAGCAGCCCGGGGGGTCGGTTCTACGAGCAGTACTTC.

V usage is TRBV5-5 and J usage is TRBJ1-2, with a tentative D call TRBD1 (6 bases). Germline CDR1 reads SGHKS; CDR2 reads YYEKEE (reference sequence). Trimming took 4 bases from V and 8 from J, leaving 18 bases between them. There are 14 residues in the CDR3. CDR3 sequence: CASSRDDRPRGYTF. The CDR3 DNA reads TGTGCCAGCAGCAGGGATGACAGGCCGCGAGGCTACACCTTC.

The chain combines TRBV9 with TRBJ2-7; D is possibly TRBD1 (6 bases). The CDR3 runs to 16 residues. Germline CDR1 reads SGDLS; CDR2 reads YYNGEE. V lost 4 bases and J 2 bases, leaving 19 bases between the germline ends. The CDR3 nucleotides read TGTGCCAGCAGCCCAGGGGCTGGCTCTTTTACCTACGAGCAGTACTTC. This sequence encodes CASSPGAGSFTYEQYF.